Reported below is one TCR beta chain. Antigen: not known. Trimming took off 2 bases at V and 5 bases at J, with 6 bases between the two ends. Germline V gene data show CDR1 as MNHNS and CDR2 as SASEGT. The CDR3 extends over 13 amino acids. The entry originates in a study of Tregs in tolerant kidney transplant recipients. Data came from immunoSEQ multiplex PCR; TCRdb stores just in-frame clones and leaves some out. The profile shows approximately 17,000 clones, more than 60% of them singletons. This TCR was sampled from a human donor in good health. The sequencing sample was made of Tregs from blood cultured with allogeneic cells. The rearrangement links TRBV6-1 to TRBJ2-2; D is undetermined. The CDR3 DNA sequence: TGTGCCAGCAGTGAAAAGAGGACCGGGGAGCTGTTTTTT. Amino acids: CASSEKRTGELFF.